This TCR beta chain was retrieved from a study of CD4 T cells in relation to SARS-CoV-2 and coronaviruses. Comment on this clone: Antigen unknown.

Using immunoSEQ multiplex PCR, the repertoire was profiled, and TCRdb retains in-frame clones only, with some absent. The data contain 50,000 to 65,000 clones, around 92% of them singletons. The CDR3 is made up of 15 amino acids. Between the trimmed V and J ends, which lost 4 bases and 8 bases, there was a span of 20 bases. The germline CDR1 and CDR2 sequences are MDHEN and SYDVKM. Naive and memory CD4+ T cells came from enriched cryopreserved PBMCs. Study findings and constraints: This crossreactivity analysis covered spike protein alone, no other viral proteins. About 65% of donors had memory CD4+ clonotypes crossrecognizing SARS-CoV-2 and common cold coronavirus spike. Memory recall responses, not primary responses primed in culture, are what the assay detects.

Material: naive CD4+ T cells from PBMCs. Subset given: naive CD4+ T cells isolated by negative enrichment. The chain links TRBV28 to TRBJ1-2; no clear D gene. This clonotype originated in an adult with COVID-19. CDR3 DNA sequence: TGTGCCAGCAGTTCACGCGCCTCGTGGGTTCGCGGCTACACCTTC. Encoded protein: CASSSRASWVRGYTF.